One TCR beta chain is described in this entry. Source study methods: Reference gene primer amplification gave estimated nucleated cell counts. This table comes from immunoSEQ multiplex PCR, and its TCRdb copy is limited to in-frame clones, with some not included. The V and J calls and clone size come from that table; D and trimming were worked out from the DNA. The repertoire includes 300,000 to 350,000 clones, roughly 90% of them detected once, and just over 9.5% sits in the top ten. This specimen belongs to a study of blood T cell repertoires in COVID-19. About the research overall: Acute and convalescent COVID-19 specimens originated in the United States, Italy and Spain. PBMCs, B-cell-depleted T cells, or T cells were the source of the cDNA or gDNA that made up the material.

Enrolled during active infection, Seattle patients were then followed longitudinally. The sequencing input was peripheral blood. The source of this sequence is a man younger than 40 with COVID-19, enrolled during active disease.

This CDR3 is CASSPGTGQLYF. CDR3 in DNA: TGTGCCAGCAGTCCCGGGACAGGCCAACTGTACTTC. The chain has TRBV6-5 and TRBJ2-7; TRBD1 matches at 8 bases. The CDR3 covers 12 residues. Germline loops: CDR1 MNHEY, CDR2 SVGAGI. The ends lost 5 bases at V and 12 bases at J; junction bases unmatched: 9.